The TCR beta chain described here comes from a study of T-cell memory formation after mild COVID-19. TCR alpha and TCR beta cDNA libraries carrying sample barcodes and UMIs were produced by 5'RACE using constant-segment primers. A single record per CDR3 protein comes from TCRdb applying MiXCR to the 5' RACE reads. Of 410,000 or so distinct CDR3 sequences detected, more than 20% appear once; the ten largest clones hold around 13%. This clonotype was recorded a few times. Trimming took off 3 bases at V and 5 bases at J, with 6 bases between the two ends. The germline V gene has CDR1 KGHDR and CDR2 SFDVKD. The CDR3 contains 12 residues.

The chain couples TRBV24-1 to TRBJ2-5; D might be TRBD1 (6 bases). Material for sequencing was PBMCs or a T cell subset sorted from them (not recorded which). This TCR was sampled from an adult woman who had mild COVID-19 (a few samples of this study predate the infection). Cell type and time point are not known. The CDR3 DNA is TGTGCCACCAGTGATCAGGGGGAGACCCAGTACTTC. Its translation is CATSDQGETQYF.